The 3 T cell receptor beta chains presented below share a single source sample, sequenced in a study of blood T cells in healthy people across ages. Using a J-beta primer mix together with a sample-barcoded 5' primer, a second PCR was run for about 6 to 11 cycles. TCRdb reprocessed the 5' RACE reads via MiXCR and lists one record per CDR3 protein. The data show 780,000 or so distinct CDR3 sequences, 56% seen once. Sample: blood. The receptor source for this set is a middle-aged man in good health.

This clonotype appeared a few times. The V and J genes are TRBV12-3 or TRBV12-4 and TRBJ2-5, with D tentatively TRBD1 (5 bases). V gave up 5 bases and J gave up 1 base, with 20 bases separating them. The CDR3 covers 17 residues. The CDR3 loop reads CASSLSLPDRFQETQYF. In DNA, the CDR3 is TGTGCCAGCAGTCTTTCTTTACCCGACAGATTCCAAGAGACCCAGTACTTC.

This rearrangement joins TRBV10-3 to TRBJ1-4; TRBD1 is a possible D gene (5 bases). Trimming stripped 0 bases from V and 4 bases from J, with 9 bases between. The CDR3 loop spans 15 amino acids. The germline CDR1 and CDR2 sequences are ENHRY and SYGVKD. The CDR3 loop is CAISESAGNNEKLFF. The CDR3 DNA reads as TGTGCCATCAGTGAGTCTGCAGGGAATAATGAAAAACTGTTTTTT.

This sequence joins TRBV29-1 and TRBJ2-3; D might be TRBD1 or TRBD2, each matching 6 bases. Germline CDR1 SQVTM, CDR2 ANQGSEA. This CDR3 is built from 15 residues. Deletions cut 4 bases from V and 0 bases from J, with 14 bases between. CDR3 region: CSVGVGGLSTDTQYF. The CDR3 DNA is TGCAGCGTTGGGGTTGGGGGGCTGAGCACAGATACGCAGTATTTT.